The clone carrying this T cell receptor beta chain was counted between two and nine times. This sample stems from a study of OX40 agonist ivuxolimab in advanced cancers. The V and J ends lost 0 bases and 3 bases respectively, with 6 bases between them. Germline lookup yields CDR1 SGDLS and CDR2 YYNGEE. The CDR3 is made up of 13 amino acids. Repertoires were generated with immunoSEQ multiplex PCR, while TCRdb's copy carries only in-frame clones and drops some. Among tens of thousands of clones listed, 80% to 90% were seen once. The TCR was taken from an adult with an advanced solid tumor such as melanoma, head and neck, liver or kidney cancer. The source was CD4+ or CD8+ T cells sorted from blood, collected in a trial of the OX40 agonist ivuxolimab. This rearrangement joins TRBV9 to TRBJ1-1; no definite D call. Here the CDR3 DNA reads TGTGCCAGCAGCGTAGCTACCCACACTGAAGCTTTCTTT. Its protein product is CASSVATHTEAFF.